The rows below give T cell receptor beta chains drawn from one sample of a study of T cells in Graves' hyperthyroidism and ophthalmopathy. TCRdb fed the multiplex PCR reads into MiXCR, producing one record per CDR3 protein. The table lists over 200,000 distinct CDR3 sequences, approximately 20% of them singletons. The specimen sequenced was blood. These receptors all stem from a man in his forties or fifties with Graves' hyperthyroidism. Both conserved end residues are part of each CDR3. The D gene is left open where the match is weak. For some rows the clone size is stated as once, few or many, or as a class when expanded; others skip it.

J gene: TRBJ2-1; clone size: many; D gene: TRBD1; V gene: TRBV27; CDR3 protein: CASKTGSLPFEQFF; CDR3 DNA: TGTGCCAGCAAGACAGGGTCTCTGCCTTTCGAGCAGTTCTTC
J gene: TRBJ1-5; clone size: few; D gene: TRBD1; V gene: TRBV6-1; CDR3 protein: CASSRDRGHQPQHF; CDR3 DNA: TGTGCCAGCAGCCGAGACAGGGGGCACCAGCCCCAGCATTTT
J gene: TRBJ2-2; clone size: few; D gene: -; V gene: TRBV10-3; CDR3 protein: CASGLNGELFF; CDR3 DNA: TGTGCCTCTGGGCTGAACGGGGAGCTGTTTTTT
J gene: TRBJ1-3; clone size: -; D gene: -; V gene: TRBV25-1; CDR3 protein: CASSERGRGFPGNTIYF; CDR3 DNA: TGTGCCAGCAGTGAGAGGGGCAGGGGATTTCCTGGAAACACCATATATTTT
J gene: TRBJ2-2; clone size: many; D gene: -; V gene: TRBV28; CDR3 protein: CASSPGTSNTGELFF; CDR3 DNA: TGTGCCAGCAGCCCCGGGACCTCGAACACCGGGGAGCTGTTTTTT
J gene: TRBJ2-7; clone size: few; D gene: TRBD2; V gene: TRBV27; CDR3 protein: CASSFRLAGGLTYEQYF; CDR3 DNA: TGTGCCAGCAGTTTTAGACTAGCGGGGGGGCTTACCTACGAGCAGTACTTC
J gene: TRBJ2-7; clone size: many; D gene: TRBD2; V gene: TRBV20-1; CDR3 protein: CSARDAGGQSYEQYF; CDR3 DNA: TGCAGTGCTAGAGATGCGGGGGGCCAGTCCTACGAGCAGTACTTC
J gene: TRBJ1-6; clone size: few; D gene: -; V gene: TRBV7-9; CDR3 protein: CASSLDLRTVLGSPLHF; CDR3 DNA: TGTGCCAGCAGCTTAGACCTCCGGACGGTGTTGGGTTCACCCCTCCACTTT
J gene: TRBJ1-5; clone size: few; D gene: -; V gene: TRBV19; CDR3 protein: CASSRGLLRGSSSNQPQHF; CDR3 DNA: TGTGCCAGTAGTCGCGGACTCTTAAGGGGTAGTAGTAGCAATCAGCCCCAGCATTTT
J gene: TRBJ1-1; clone size: -; D gene: TRBD1; V gene: TRBV28; CDR3 protein: CASSLRTDRRNTEAFF; CDR3 DNA: TGTGCCAGCAGTCTCCGAACGGACAGGCGGAACACTGAAGCTTTCTTT
J gene: TRBJ2-5; clone size: many; D gene: TRBD2; V gene: TRBV20-1; CDR3 protein: CSAILAGWQETQYF; CDR3 DNA: TGCAGTGCTATCTTAGCGGGGTGGCAAGAGACCCAGTACTTC
J gene: TRBJ2-3; clone size: -; D gene: TRBD2; V gene: TRBV7-3; CDR3 protein: CASSRLAGGRLNTQYF; CDR3 DNA: TGTGCCAGCAGCCGACTAGCGGGGGGCCGGCTCAATACGCAGTATTTT
J gene: TRBJ2-1; clone size: many; D gene: TRBD2; V gene: TRBV7-2; CDR3 protein: CASSLVGSSGPYNEQFF; CDR3 DNA: TGTGCCAGCAGCTTAGTCGGGTCTAGCGGGCCCTACAATGAGCAGTTCTTC
J gene: TRBJ2-4; clone size: many; D gene: -; V gene: TRBV5-1; CDR3 protein: CASSSSGTLANIQYF; CDR3 DNA: TGCGCCAGCAGCTCCTCCGGGACATTGGCAAACATTCAGTACTTC
J gene: TRBJ2-7; clone size: many; D gene: TRBD2; V gene: TRBV20-1; CDR3 protein: CSASLSGGAYEQYF; CDR3 DNA: TGCAGTGCTAGCCTAAGCGGGGGGGCTTACGAGCAGTACTTC
J gene: TRBJ2-5; clone size: many; D gene: -; V gene: TRBV3-1; CDR3 protein: CASSQLRTGEVYF; CDR3 DNA: TGTGCCAGCAGCCAACTGAGAACAGGGGAGGTGTACTTC
J gene: TRBJ2-3; clone size: many; D gene: TRBD1; V gene: TRBV7-8; CDR3 protein: CASSLNRGTDTDTQYF; CDR3 DNA: TGTGCCAGCAGCCTTAACAGGGGGACGGACACAGATACGCAGTATTTT
J gene: TRBJ2-2; clone size: -; D gene: TRBD1; V gene: TRBV4-1; CDR3 protein: CASSKGGTGVLSGELFF; CDR3 DNA: TGCGCCAGCAGCAAAGGGGGGACAGGGGTTTTATCCGGGGAGCTGTTTTTT
J gene: TRBJ2-4; clone size: -; D gene: -; V gene: TRBV12-3/TRBV12-4; CDR3 protein: CASSYSGANIQYF; CDR3 DNA: TGTGCCAGCAGTTACTCTGGAGCAAACATTCAGTACTTC
J gene: TRBJ2-1; clone size: many; D gene: TRBD2; V gene: TRBV4-1; CDR3 protein: CASSRDYYNEQFF; CDR3 DNA: TGCGCCAGCAGCCGGGACTACTACAATGAGCAGTTCTTC
J gene: TRBJ1-6; clone size: -; D gene: -; V gene: TRBV15; CDR3 protein: CATSRAAGTPYNSPLHF; CDR3 DNA: TGTGCCACCAGCAGAGCTGCCGGGACACCGTATAATTCACCCCTCCACTTT
J gene: TRBJ1-2; clone size: -; D gene: TRBD1; V gene: TRBV7-9; CDR3 protein: CASSAPQGLDGYTF; CDR3 DNA: TGTGCCAGCAGCGCCCCACAGGGGCTGGATGGCTACACCTTC
J gene: TRBJ2-6; clone size: many; D gene: -; V gene: TRBV20-1; CDR3 protein: CSARDASGANVLTF; CDR3 DNA: TGCAGTGCTAGAGACGCCTCTGGGGCCAACGTCCTGACTTTC
J gene: TRBJ1-2; clone size: many; D gene: TRBD1; V gene: TRBV28; CDR3 protein: CASSSTGGPSERGYTF; CDR3 DNA: TGTGCCAGCAGTTCGACAGGGGGCCCGAGTGAGCGTGGCTACACCTTC
J gene: TRBJ1-5; clone size: many; D gene: TRBD1; V gene: TRBV6-2/TRBV6-3; CDR3 protein: CASSYSHRGRAQHF; CDR3 DNA: TGTGCCAGCAGTTACTCCCACAGGGGCAGGGCCCAGCATTTT
J gene: TRBJ2-3; clone size: many; D gene: TRBD1; V gene: TRBV27; CDR3 protein: CASSIPGQPLDTQYF; CDR3 DNA: TGTGCCAGCAGTATCCCGGGACAGCCTTTGGATACGCAGTATTTT
J gene: TRBJ2-5; clone size: many; D gene: -; V gene: TRBV24-1; CDR3 protein: CATSQGPTTQYF; CDR3 DNA: TGTGCCACCTCCCAGGGCCCGACCACCCAGTACTTC
J gene: TRBJ2-3; clone size: -; D gene: -; V gene: TRBV20-1; CDR3 protein: CSARDWGGARTDTQYF; CDR3 DNA: TGCAGTGCTAGAGATTGGGGGGGGGCCCGGACAGATACGCAGTATTTT
J gene: TRBJ2-7; clone size: once; D gene: -; V gene: TRBV20-1; CDR3 protein: CSAPPGTYEQYF; CDR3 DNA: TGCAGTGCTCCCCCGGGGACCTACGAGCAGTACTTC
J gene: TRBJ2-2; clone size: many; D gene: TRBD1; V gene: TRBV11-2; CDR3 protein: CASSLRTGAIGELFF; CDR3 DNA: TGTGCCAGCAGCTTGAGGACAGGGGCGATCGGGGAGCTGTTTTTT
J gene: TRBJ1-1; clone size: many; D gene: -; V gene: TRBV29-1; CDR3 protein: CSVMRRGAEAFF; CDR3 DNA: TGCAGCGTTATGAGAAGGGGTGCTGAAGCTTTCTTT
J gene: TRBJ2-1; clone size: few; D gene: -; V gene: TRBV20-1; CDR3 protein: CSARDRVHNEQFF; CDR3 DNA: TGCAGTGCTAGAGACAGGGTACACAATGAGCAGTTCTTC
J gene: TRBJ1-6; clone size: many; D gene: TRBD1; V gene: TRBV5-1; CDR3 protein: CASSSGQEVSPLHF; CDR3 DNA: TGCGCCAGCAGCTCGGGACAGGAGGTTTCACCCCTCCACTTT
J gene: TRBJ1-5; clone size: few; D gene: -; V gene: TRBV3-1; CDR3 protein: CASSQPGGPQHF; CDR3 DNA: TGTGCCAGCAGCCAGCCGGGGGGGCCCCAGCATTTT
J gene: TRBJ2-5; clone size: -; D gene: TRBD1; V gene: TRBV2; CDR3 protein: CASRGGQAPMGETQYF; CDR3 DNA: TGTGCCAGCAGAGGGGGACAGGCACCCATGGGGGAGACCCAGTACTTC
J gene: TRBJ1-4; clone size: many; D gene: -; V gene: TRBV30; CDR3 protein: CAWSVFRNNEKLFF; CDR3 DNA: TGTGCCTGGAGTGTCTTCCGGAACAATGAAAAACTGTTTTTT
J gene: TRBJ2-1; clone size: many; D gene: TRBD1; V gene: TRBV24-1; CDR3 protein: CATSDLDRGPYNEQFF; CDR3 DNA: TGTGCCACCAGTGATTTAGACAGGGGGCCGTACAATGAGCAGTTCTTC
J gene: TRBJ1-4; clone size: -; D gene: -; V gene: TRBV4-2; CDR3 protein: CASSQDGAGYATNEKLFF; CDR3 DNA: TGTGCCAGCAGCCAAGATGGGGCCGGCTACGCAACTAATGAAAAACTGTTTTTT
J gene: TRBJ2-1; clone size: few; D gene: -; V gene: TRBV9; CDR3 protein: CASSIGGTVYNEQFF; CDR3 DNA: TGTGCCAGCAGCATAGGCGGGACAGTATACAATGAGCAGTTCTTC
J gene: TRBJ1-5; clone size: many; D gene: -; V gene: TRBV18; CDR3 protein: CASSPQAQPNQPQHF; CDR3 DNA: TGTGCCAGCTCACCACAGGCGCAGCCTAATCAGCCCCAGCATTTT
J gene: TRBJ2-2; clone size: -; D gene: -; V gene: TRBV6-9; CDR3 protein: CASSFPAGPGELFF; CDR3 DNA: TGTGCCAGCAGTTTTCCGGCAGGCCCCGGGGAGCTGTTTTTT
J gene: TRBJ2-3; clone size: many; D gene: TRBD1; V gene: TRBV20-1; CDR3 protein: CSAAHRGQADTQYF; CDR3 DNA: TGCAGTGCTGCGCACAGGGGCCAGGCAGATACGCAGTATTTT
J gene: TRBJ2-2; clone size: -; D gene: -; V gene: TRBV10-1; CDR3 protein: CASSADGVIGELFF; CDR3 DNA: TGCGCCAGCAGTGCTGACGGGGTGATTGGGGAGCTGTTTTTT
J gene: TRBJ2-1; clone size: many; D gene: -; V gene: TRBV28; CDR3 protein: CASSQVGEYNEQFF; CDR3 DNA: TGTGCCAGCAGTCAAGTTGGGGAGTACAATGAGCAGTTCTTC
J gene: TRBJ2-6; clone size: many; D gene: TRBD1; V gene: TRBV30; CDR3 protein: CAWDTGAGANVLTF; CDR3 DNA: TGTGCCTGGGATACAGGGGCTGGGGCCAACGTCCTGACTTTC
J gene: TRBJ1-2; clone size: many; D gene: -; V gene: TRBV5-1; CDR3 protein: CASSLDANGYTF; CDR3 DNA: TGCGCCAGCAGCTTGGATGCAAATGGCTACACCTTC
J gene: TRBJ2-5; clone size: -; D gene: -; V gene: TRBV12-3/TRBV12-4; CDR3 protein: CASSLRRQQETQYF; CDR3 DNA: TGTGCCAGCAGTTTAAGACGTCAACAAGAGACCCAGTACTTC
J gene: TRBJ2-2; clone size: few; D gene: TRBD1; V gene: TRBV4-3; CDR3 protein: CASSQGDRENTGELFF; CDR3 DNA: TGCGCCAGCAGCCAAGGGGACAGGGAGAACACCGGGGAGCTGTTTTTT
J gene: TRBJ2-2; clone size: many; D gene: TRBD1; V gene: TRBV20-1; CDR3 protein: CSARRTGGELFF; CDR3 DNA: TGCAGTGCTAGACGGACAGGAGGGGAGCTGTTTTTT
J gene: TRBJ1-5; clone size: many; D gene: -; V gene: TRBV28; CDR3 protein: CASSDPSHQGNQPQHF; CDR3 DNA: TGTGCCAGCAGCGACCCCTCTCACCAAGGGAATCAGCCCCAGCATTTT
J gene: TRBJ1-4; clone size: -; D gene: -; V gene: TRBV14; CDR3 protein: CASSPSAFNEKLFF; CDR3 DNA: TGTGCCAGCAGCCCGTCAGCATTTAATGAAAAACTGTTTTTT
J gene: TRBJ1-2; clone size: many; D gene: -; V gene: TRBV3-1; CDR3 protein: CASRGLGYGYTF; CDR3 DNA: TGTGCCAGCAGGGGGCTCGGCTATGGCTACACCTTC
J gene: TRBJ1-4; clone size: few; D gene: -; V gene: TRBV6-1; CDR3 protein: CASTRGWGSNEKLFF; CDR3 DNA: TGTGCCAGCACCCGCGGTTGGGGGTCTAATGAAAAACTGTTTTTT
J gene: TRBJ1-3; clone size: -; D gene: -; V gene: TRBV2; CDR3 protein: CASSESWGAGNTIYF; CDR3 DNA: TGTGCCAGCAGTGAAAGTTGGGGGGCTGGAAACACCATATATTTT
J gene: TRBJ2-7; clone size: many; D gene: -; V gene: TRBV5-1; CDR3 protein: CASSFKGAEQYF; CDR3 DNA: TGCGCCAGCAGCTTTAAAGGGGCCGAGCAGTACTTC
J gene: TRBJ2-3; clone size: -; D gene: TRBD1; V gene: TRBV28; CDR3 protein: CASSSQRQGASTDTQYF; CDR3 DNA: TGTGCCAGCAGTTCCCAAAGACAGGGGGCTAGCACAGATACGCAGTATTTT
J gene: TRBJ2-3; clone size: few; D gene: TRBD1; V gene: TRBV19; CDR3 protein: CASSIDGAGGGTDTQYF; CDR3 DNA: TGTGCCAGTAGTATAGATGGAGCAGGGGGCGGCACAGATACGCAGTATTTT
J gene: TRBJ2-7; clone size: many; D gene: -; V gene: TRBV28; CDR3 protein: CASSLEGSWEQYF; CDR3 DNA: TGTGCCAGCAGTTTGGAGGGTTCTTGGGAGCAGTACTTC
J gene: TRBJ2-3; clone size: many; D gene: TRBD2; V gene: TRBV6-2/TRBV6-3; CDR3 protein: CASSLLAGTADTQYF; CDR3 DNA: TGTGCCAGCAGTTTACTAGCGGGGACGGCAGATACGCAGTATTTT
J gene: TRBJ1-1; clone size: -; D gene: -; V gene: TRBV7-3; CDR3 protein: CASSLSGVTEAFF; CDR3 DNA: TGTGCCAGCAGCCTCAGCGGGGTAACCGAAGCTTTCTTT